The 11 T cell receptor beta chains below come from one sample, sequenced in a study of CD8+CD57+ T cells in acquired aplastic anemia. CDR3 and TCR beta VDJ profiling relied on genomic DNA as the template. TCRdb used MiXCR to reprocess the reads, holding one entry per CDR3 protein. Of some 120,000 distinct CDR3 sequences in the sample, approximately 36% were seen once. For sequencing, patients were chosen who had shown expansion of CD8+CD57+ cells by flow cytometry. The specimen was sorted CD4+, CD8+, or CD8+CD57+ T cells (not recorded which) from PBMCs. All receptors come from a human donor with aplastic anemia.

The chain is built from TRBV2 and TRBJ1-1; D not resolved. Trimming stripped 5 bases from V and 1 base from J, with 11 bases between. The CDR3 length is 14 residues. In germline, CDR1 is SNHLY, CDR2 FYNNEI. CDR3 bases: TGTGCCAGCAGTTTAATCGTCAAGAACACTGAAGCTTTCTTT. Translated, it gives CASSLIVKNTEAFF.

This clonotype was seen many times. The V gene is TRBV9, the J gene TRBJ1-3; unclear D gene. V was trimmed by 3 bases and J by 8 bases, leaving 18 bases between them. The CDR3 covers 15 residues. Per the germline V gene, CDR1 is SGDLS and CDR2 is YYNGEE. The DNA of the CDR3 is TGTGCCAGCAGCGCCCGGGCTCCCTTATTTGACACCATATATTTT. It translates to CASSARAPLFDTIYF. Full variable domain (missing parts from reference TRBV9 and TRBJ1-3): DSGVTQTPKHLITATGQRVTLRCSPRSGDLSVYWYQQSLDQGLQFLIQYYNGEERAKGNILERFSAQQFPDLHSELNLSSLELGDSALYFCASSARAPLFDTIYFGEGSWLTVV.

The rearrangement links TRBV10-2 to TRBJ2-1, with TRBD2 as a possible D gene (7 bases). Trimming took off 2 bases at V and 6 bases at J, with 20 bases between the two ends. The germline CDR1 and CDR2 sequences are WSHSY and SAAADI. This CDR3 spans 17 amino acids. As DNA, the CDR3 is TGCGCCAGCAGTGAGCTCAACCCGGGGGGCCGCCTCAATGAGCAGTTCTTC. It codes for CASSELNPGGRLNEQFF.

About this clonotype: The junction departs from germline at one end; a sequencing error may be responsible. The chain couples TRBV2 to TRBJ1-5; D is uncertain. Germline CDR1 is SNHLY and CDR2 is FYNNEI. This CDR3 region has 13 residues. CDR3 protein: CASGVKSKQPQHF. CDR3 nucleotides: TGTGCCAGCGGTGTAAAGAGCAAGCAGCCCCAGCATTTT.

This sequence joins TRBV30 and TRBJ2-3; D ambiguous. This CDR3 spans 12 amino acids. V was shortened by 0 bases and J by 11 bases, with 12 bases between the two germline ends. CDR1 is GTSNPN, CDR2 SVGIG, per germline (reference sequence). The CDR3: CAWSVSQRLQYF. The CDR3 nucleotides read TGTGCCTGGAGTGTATCGCAGCGCCTGCAGTATTTT.

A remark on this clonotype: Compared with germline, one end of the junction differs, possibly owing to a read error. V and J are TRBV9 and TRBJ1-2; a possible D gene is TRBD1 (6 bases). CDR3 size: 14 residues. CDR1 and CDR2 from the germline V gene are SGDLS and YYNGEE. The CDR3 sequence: CAGSPPGANYGYTF. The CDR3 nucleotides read TGTGCCGGCAGCCCTCCAGGGGCTAACTATGGTTACACCTTC.

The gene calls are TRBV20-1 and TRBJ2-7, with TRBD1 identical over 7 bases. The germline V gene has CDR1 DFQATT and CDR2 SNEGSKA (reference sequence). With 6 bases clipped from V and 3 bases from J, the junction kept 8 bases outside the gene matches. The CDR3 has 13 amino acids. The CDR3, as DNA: TGCAGTGCCTACACAGGGACAGACTACGAGCAGTACTTC. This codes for CSAYTGTDYEQYF.

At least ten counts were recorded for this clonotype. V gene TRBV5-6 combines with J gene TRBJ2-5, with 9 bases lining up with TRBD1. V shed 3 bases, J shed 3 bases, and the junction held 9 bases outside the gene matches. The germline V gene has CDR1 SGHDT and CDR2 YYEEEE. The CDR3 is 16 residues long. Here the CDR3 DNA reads TGTGCCAGCAGCTCGTGGGGACAGGGAGGAGAAGAGACCCAGTACTTC. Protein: CASSSWGQGGEETQYF.

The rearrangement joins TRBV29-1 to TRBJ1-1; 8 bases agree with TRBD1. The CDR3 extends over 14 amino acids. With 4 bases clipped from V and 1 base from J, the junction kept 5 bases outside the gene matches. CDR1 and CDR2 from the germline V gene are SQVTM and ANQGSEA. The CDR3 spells CSVVDGQGNTEAFF. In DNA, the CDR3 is TGCAGCGTTGTAGACGGACAGGGGAACACTGAAGCTTTCTTT.

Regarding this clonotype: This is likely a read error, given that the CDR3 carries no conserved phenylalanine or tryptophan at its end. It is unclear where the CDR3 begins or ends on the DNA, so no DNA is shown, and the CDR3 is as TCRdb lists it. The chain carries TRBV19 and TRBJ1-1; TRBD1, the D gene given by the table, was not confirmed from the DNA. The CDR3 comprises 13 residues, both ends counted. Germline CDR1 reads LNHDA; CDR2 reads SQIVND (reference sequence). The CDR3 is CASSIDRGTEVFL.

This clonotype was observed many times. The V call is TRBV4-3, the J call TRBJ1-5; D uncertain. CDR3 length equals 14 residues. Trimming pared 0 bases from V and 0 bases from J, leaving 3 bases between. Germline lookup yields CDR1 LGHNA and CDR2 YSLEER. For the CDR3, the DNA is TGCGCCAGCAGCCAAGATTTTAGCAATCAGCCCCAGCATTTT. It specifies CASSQDFSNQPQHF.